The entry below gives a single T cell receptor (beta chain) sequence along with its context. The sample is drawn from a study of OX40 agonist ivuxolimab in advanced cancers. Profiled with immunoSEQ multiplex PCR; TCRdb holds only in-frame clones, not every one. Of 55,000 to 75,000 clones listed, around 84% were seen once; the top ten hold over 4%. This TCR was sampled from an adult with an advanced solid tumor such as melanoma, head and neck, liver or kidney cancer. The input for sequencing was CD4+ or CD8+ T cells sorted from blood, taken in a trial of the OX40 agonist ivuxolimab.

CDR3 region: CASSSSRLAGSTQYF. For the CDR3, the DNA is TGTGCCAGCAGTTCCTCCCGACTAGCGGGGAGTACGCAGTATTTT. V usage is TRBV27 and J usage is TRBJ2-3; 11 nucleotides agree with TRBD2. V gave up 4 bases and J gave up 8 bases; unmatched junction bases: 8. The CDR3 spans 15 residues. Germline values: CDR1 MNHEY, CDR2 SMNVEV (reference sequence).